This TCR beta chain was retrieved from a study of beta chain features in type 1 diabetes (dated by TCRdb to 2016 to 2018). Context from the whole study: No differences in mean age, gender distribution, total cell number or subset yield were found between patients and healthy donors. A total of roughly 100 million sorted cells were examined across all samples, and a strong correlation was observed between cell number per subset and RNA yield. In the study, TCRB repertoires of sorted circulating CD4+ T cell subsets from recently diagnosed type 1 diabetes patients were compared with those of matched healthy donors. Regulatory and stem cell-like memory subsets were isolated from only 8 patients and about eight healthy donors, whereas naive and central memory subsets came from all 28 donors. Broader findings and caveats from the paper: Patients with type 1 diabetes made fewer insertions and deleted more nucleotides at VDJ recombination sites, implying thymic rearrangement abnormalities. HLA sub-analyses involved small numbers of individuals, so any influence of HLA type on TCRB rearrangement remained unresolved. Because cDNA rather than genomic DNA was sequenced, highly expressing activated cells could have been over-represented, although no difference in activation and CD3 levels was found between groups. PCR may preferentially amplify shorter templates, but because patient and control samples were amplified and corrected together, any resulting skew would affect both groups equally. A moderate but significant shortening of TCRB CDR3 length was observed in type 1 diabetes patients in all four CD4+ subsets. The naive, central memory and regulatory TCRB repertoires appeared to resemble one another more closely among patients than among healthy donors.

In the case of this clone: No antigen is known for it. No base qualities exist here, and no much larger clone lies one base off it.

The entire amount of isolated RNA was reverse transcribed using the High Capacity cDNA Reverse Transcription Kit, so the sequenced TCRB transcripts were expressed ones. Deep immunoSEQ sequencing was performed on naive, central memory and regulatory T cell samples, with an average of roughly 4 million total reads per sample. Sorted cells were lysed in RLT buffer and RNA was extracted with DNase-treated RNeasy Micro or Mini kits, depending on cell number. To prevent cross-contamination, every cell subset was processed on its own, while patient and healthy donor samples were processed together. The immunoSEQ multiplex PCR was used to amplify TCRB sequences from cDNA, generating 87-bp fragments that spanned the CDR3 region. The amplicons were sequenced using the Illumina HiSeq platform. In the original analysis: Synthetic template baselines were used to correct PCR bias computationally, reads within Hamming distance 2 were collapsed, and singletons that could not be merged were discarded. Reads were aligned to IMGT to assign V, D and J genes, CDR3 length, and insertions or deletions at six rearrangement sites. Within each subset, clonotype counts were normalized to the number of sorted cells before true diversity and Gini coefficients were calculated with the tcR R package. Repertoire sharing was quantified using the overlap coefficient calculated on TCRB nucleotide sequences. Out-of-frame TCRB sequences from naive cells were analyzed as a proxy for the pre-selection repertoire. This is the immuneACCESS table as TCRdb keeps it, with only in-frame sequences that have V and J called. A part of the clones is gone; compared with another copy, unresolved V genes explain less than half, and the rest is unexplained. V and J calls and clone size come straight from that table; D and trimming were deduced from the DNA. Within this sample are about 410,000 clones, with approximately 15% of them counted one time only. Approximately 0.035% of the sample lies in the top ten.

Each donor gave one peripheral blood draw, averaging roughly 0.11 L, which was collected into heparinised tubes. Using a panel that included CD45RO, CCR7, CD25, CD127, CD95 and CD27, naive, central memory, regulatory and stem cell-like memory CD4+ T cells were sorted on a BD FACSAria II. Purity was above 98% for every sorted population. PBMCs were isolated right away by Lymphoprep density gradient centrifugation and were stained directly, without culture. To minimize batch effects, samples were stained and sorted in pairs, one healthy donor with one patient per experiment. This receptor was obtained from a man aged 25-45 years in good health. Sequenced input: naive CD4+ T cells from blood. What this sample's cell subset or site label stands for: true naive CD4+ T cells.

The CDR3 protein: CAWRARDRGFGTDTQYF. The nucleotides are TGTGCCTGGAGAGCCCGGGACAGGGGATTTGGCACAGATACGCAGTATTTT. The rearranged chain carries TRBV30 and TRBJ2-3; the junction holds 10 bases that match TRBD1. In the germline V gene (reference sequence), CDR1 corresponds to GTSNPN and CDR2 to SVGIG. From its cysteine to its phenylalanine, the CDR3 spans 17 amino acids. The kept DNA is CDR3 alone, 51 bases in frame from the first base. V has 3 bases trimmed and J has 1 base trimmed; junction bases matching no gene number 10.